This TCR beta chain was found in a study of lymphopenia after photon versus proton radiotherapy. Study-wide results and limits: After lymphocyte nadir, photon-treated repertoires showed oligoclonal expansion, especially CD8+ Temra. Only patients who died were analyzed for survival; proton advantage is unproven. Proton therapy kept repertoires fairly stable, unlike photons, which gained effector/memory cells. Larger post-nadir TCR diversity loss correlated inversely with survival in deceased patients.

CDR1 and CDR2 (germline): SGHRS, YFSETQ. The V end was cut by 1 base, the J end by 4 bases, with 5 bases between. CDR3 length equals 13 residues. On this clone: The antigen remains unidentified.

Using immunoSEQ multiplex PCR, the repertoire was profiled, and TCRdb retains in-frame clones only, with some absent. The table records 30,000 or so clones, approximately 90% of them present only once. The clonotype comes from a woman aged 60 to 75 with cholangiocarcinoma. Some clones in this sample may be carry-over from other donors' samples. The material was peripheral blood, obtained from a patient treated with proton-based radiotherapy. The chain has TRBV5-1 and TRBJ2-2, with D uncertain. This CDR3 reads CASSLQATGELFF. For the CDR3, the DNA is TGCGCCAGCAGCTTGCAGGCCACCGGGGAGCTGTTTTTT.